These T cell receptor beta chains were read from a single sample in a study of T cells in Graves' hyperthyroidism and ophthalmopathy. TCRdb re-derived calls from the multiplex PCR reads in MiXCR, one entry per CDR3 protein. The table records about 270,000 distinct CDR3 sequences, 20% to 25% of them present only once. The sequencing input was blood. These receptors were obtained from a man younger than 45 with Graves' ophthalmopathy. Each CDR3 is given without its conserved first and last residue. Each record gives: V gene, CDR3 length, CDR3 protein.

V gene: TRBV13
CDR3 length: 12
CDR3 protein: ASSSSTRPDTQY

V gene: TRBV2
CDR3 length: 9
CDR3 protein: ASTRDYGYT

V gene: TRBV18
CDR3 length: 11
CDR3 protein: ATKTGANYGYT

V gene: TRBV5-4
CDR3 length: 12
CDR3 protein: ASSLPGDGNTIY

V gene: TRBV5-1
CDR3 length: 13
CDR3 protein: ASSYPSGTRGEQF

V gene: TRBV6-1
CDR3 length: 10
CDR3 protein: ASSAGGGELF

V gene: TRBV11-3
CDR3 length: 14
CDR3 protein: ASSRLPGGAYNEQF

V gene: TRBV24-1
CDR3 length: 13
CDR3 protein: ATSDGTGKNNEQF

V gene: TRBV12-3/TRBV12-4
CDR3 length: 13
CDR3 protein: ASILSDSSYNEQF

V gene: TRBV28
CDR3 length: 14
CDR3 protein: ASSPRYRGQHQPQH

V gene: TRBV2
CDR3 length: 9
CDR3 protein: ASKGIYGYT

V gene: TRBV5-1
CDR3 length: 15
CDR3 protein: ASSLSPVVGRESPLH

V gene: TRBV7-9
CDR3 length: 14
CDR3 protein: ASSSASFGGTEKLF

V gene: TRBV30
CDR3 length: 11
CDR3 protein: AWSVDGDQPQH

V gene: TRBV5-6
CDR3 length: 11
CDR3 protein: ASSVRGNQPQH

V gene: TRBV20-1
CDR3 length: 16
CDR3 protein: SPGGVLAGGSSYNEQF

V gene: TRBV20-1
CDR3 length: 11
CDR3 protein: SARETGFTEAF

V gene: TRBV5-6
CDR3 length: 12
CDR3 protein: ASSLRTLYNEQF

V gene: TRBV20-1
CDR3 length: 12
CDR3 protein: SATGVGSTDTQY

V gene: TRBV3-1
CDR3 length: 15
CDR3 protein: ASSAQARREGLDEQY

V gene: TRBV7-2
CDR3 length: 11
CDR3 protein: ASRGGSNSPLH

V gene: TRBV9
CDR3 length: 13
CDR3 protein: ASSVEVGGSGELF

V gene: TRBV6-1
CDR3 length: 13
CDR3 protein: ASSEATGGPDTQY

V gene: TRBV11-1
CDR3 length: 13
CDR3 protein: ASSSRQGAGNEQS

V gene: TRBV6-1
CDR3 length: 13
CDR3 protein: ASSEGASGSNEQF

V gene: TRBV20-1
CDR3 length: 13
CDR3 protein: SARTASGPFNEQF

V gene: TRBV5-1
CDR3 length: 13
CDR3 protein: ASSPYRALGTEAF

V gene: TRBV11-3
CDR3 length: 13
CDR3 protein: ASSSTGMGVYEQY

V gene: TRBV13
CDR3 length: 13
CDR3 protein: ASSLVGDMYNVLT

V gene: TRBV11-1
CDR3 length: 13
CDR3 protein: ASSLVRREDGEQY

V gene: TRBV11-2
CDR3 length: 13
CDR3 protein: ASSLFSGAYNEQF

V gene: TRBV13
CDR3 length: 15
CDR3 protein: ASSGGQGAGVGEKLF

V gene: TRBV11-1
CDR3 length: 9
CDR3 protein: ASSVRGNLF

V gene: TRBV29-1
CDR3 length: 13
CDR3 protein: SVEDRGASTDTQY

V gene: TRBV11-3
CDR3 length: 12
CDR3 protein: ASSLGTNTYEQY

V gene: TRBV30
CDR3 length: 11
CDR3 protein: AWSATRDDEQY

V gene: TRBV20-1
CDR3 length: 12
CDR3 protein: SASDLRSTDTQY

V gene: TRBV11-3
CDR3 length: 16
CDR3 protein: ASSPRYVRDRGSYEQY

V gene: TRBV5-1
CDR3 length: 11
CDR3 protein: ASSFEGVGGYT

V gene: TRBV12-3/TRBV12-4
CDR3 length: 12
CDR3 protein: ASSLGAYSYEQY

V gene: TRBV19
CDR3 length: 9
CDR3 protein: ASREDYEQY

V gene: TRBV18
CDR3 length: 11
CDR3 protein: ASSPPQVTEAF